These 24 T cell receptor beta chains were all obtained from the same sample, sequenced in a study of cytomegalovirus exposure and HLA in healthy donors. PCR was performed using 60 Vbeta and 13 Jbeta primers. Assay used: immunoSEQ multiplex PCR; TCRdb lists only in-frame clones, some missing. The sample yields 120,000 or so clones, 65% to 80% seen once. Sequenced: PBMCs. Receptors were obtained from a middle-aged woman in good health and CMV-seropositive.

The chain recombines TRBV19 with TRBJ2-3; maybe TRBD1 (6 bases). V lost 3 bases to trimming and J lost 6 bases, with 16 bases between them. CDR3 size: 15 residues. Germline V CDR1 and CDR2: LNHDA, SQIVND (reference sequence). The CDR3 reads CASSIGQRYIDTQYF. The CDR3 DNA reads TGTGCCAGTAGTATTGGACAGAGGTATATCGATACGCAGTATTTT.

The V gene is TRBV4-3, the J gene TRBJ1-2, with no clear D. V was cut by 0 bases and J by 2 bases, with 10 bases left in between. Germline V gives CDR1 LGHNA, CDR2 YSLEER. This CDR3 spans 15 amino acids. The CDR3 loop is CASSQDWAGNYGYTF. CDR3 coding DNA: TGCGCCAGCAGCCAAGATTGGGCCGGCAACTATGGCTACACCTTC.

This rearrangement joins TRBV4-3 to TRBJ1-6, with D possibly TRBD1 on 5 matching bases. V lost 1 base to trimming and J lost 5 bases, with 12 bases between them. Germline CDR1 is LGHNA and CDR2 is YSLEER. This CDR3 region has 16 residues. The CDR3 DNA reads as TGCGCCAGCAGCCAAGTGGGAAGGGGTGATAATTCACCCCTCCACTTT. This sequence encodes CASSQVGRGDNSPLHF.

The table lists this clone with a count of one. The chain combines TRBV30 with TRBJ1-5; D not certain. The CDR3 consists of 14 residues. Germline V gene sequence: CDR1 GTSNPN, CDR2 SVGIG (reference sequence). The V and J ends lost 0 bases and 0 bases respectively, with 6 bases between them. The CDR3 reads CAWSVGYSNQPQHF. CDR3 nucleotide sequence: TGTGCCTGGAGTGTCGGTTATAGCAATCAGCCCCAGCATTTT. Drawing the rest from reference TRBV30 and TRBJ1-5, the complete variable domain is SQTIHQWPATLVQPVGSPLSLECTVEGTSNPNLYWYRQAAGRGLQLLFYSVGIGQISSEVPQNLSASRPQDRQFILSSKKLLLSDSGFYLCAWSVGYSNQPQHFGDGTRLSIL.

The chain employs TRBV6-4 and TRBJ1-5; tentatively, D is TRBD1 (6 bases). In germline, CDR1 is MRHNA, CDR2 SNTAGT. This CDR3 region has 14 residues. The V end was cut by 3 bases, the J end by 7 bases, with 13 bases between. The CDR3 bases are TGTGCCAGCAGTGAGCAGGGGACGGGACAGCCCCAGCATTTT. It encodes CASSEQGTGQPQHF.

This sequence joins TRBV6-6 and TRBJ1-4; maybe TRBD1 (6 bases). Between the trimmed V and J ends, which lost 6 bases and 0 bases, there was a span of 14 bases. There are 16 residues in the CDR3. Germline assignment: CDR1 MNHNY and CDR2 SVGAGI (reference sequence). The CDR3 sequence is CASSLPQGPTNEKLFF. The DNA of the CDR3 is TGTGCCAGCAGCCTGCCCCAGGGGCCAACTAATGAAAAACTGTTTTTT.

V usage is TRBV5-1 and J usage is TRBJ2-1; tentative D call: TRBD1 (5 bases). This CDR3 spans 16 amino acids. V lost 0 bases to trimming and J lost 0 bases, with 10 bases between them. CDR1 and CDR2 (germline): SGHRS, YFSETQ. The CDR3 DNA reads TGCGCCAGCAGCTTGGGACAGACAAGCTCCTACAATGAGCAGTTCTTC. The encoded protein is CASSLGQTSSYNEQFF.

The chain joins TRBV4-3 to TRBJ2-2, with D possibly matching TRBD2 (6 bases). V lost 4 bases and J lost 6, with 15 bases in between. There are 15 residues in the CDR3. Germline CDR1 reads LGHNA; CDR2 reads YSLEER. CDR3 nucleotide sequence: TGCGCCAGCAGCCGCGGGAAAGCGGCTGCCGGGGAGCTGTTTTTT. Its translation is CASSRGKAAAGELFF.

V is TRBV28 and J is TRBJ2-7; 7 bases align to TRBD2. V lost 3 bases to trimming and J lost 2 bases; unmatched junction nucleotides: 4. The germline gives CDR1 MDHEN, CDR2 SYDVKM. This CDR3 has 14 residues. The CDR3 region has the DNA TGTGCCAGCAGTTTTACTAGCGATACCTACGAGCAGTACTTC. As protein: CASSFTSDTYEQYF.

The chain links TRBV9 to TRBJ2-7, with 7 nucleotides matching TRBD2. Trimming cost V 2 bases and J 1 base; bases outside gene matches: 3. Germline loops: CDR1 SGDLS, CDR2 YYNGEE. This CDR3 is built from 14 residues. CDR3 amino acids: CASSVGGLSYEQYF. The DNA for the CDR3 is TGTGCCAGCAGCGTCGGGGGACTATCCTACGAGCAGTACTTC.

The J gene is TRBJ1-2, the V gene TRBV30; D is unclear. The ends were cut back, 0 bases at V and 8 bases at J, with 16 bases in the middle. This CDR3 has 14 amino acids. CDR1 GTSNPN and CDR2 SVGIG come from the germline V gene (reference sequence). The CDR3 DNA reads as TGTGCCTGGAGTGTAAACACGAGGGTAGGAGGCTACACCTTC. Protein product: CAWSVNTRVGGYTF.

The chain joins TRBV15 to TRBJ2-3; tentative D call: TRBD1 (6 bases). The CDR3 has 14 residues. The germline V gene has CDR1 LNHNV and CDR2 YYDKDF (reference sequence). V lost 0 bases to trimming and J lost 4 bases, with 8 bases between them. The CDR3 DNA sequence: TGTGCCACCAGCAGAGACCGGACAGCAGATACGCAGTATTTT. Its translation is CATSRDRTADTQYF.

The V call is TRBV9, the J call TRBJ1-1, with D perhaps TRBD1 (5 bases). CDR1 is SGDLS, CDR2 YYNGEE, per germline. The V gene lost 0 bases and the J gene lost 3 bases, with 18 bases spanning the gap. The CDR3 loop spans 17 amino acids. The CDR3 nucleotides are TGTGCCAGCAGCGTAGGAGAGATCTCAGGGCGAGACACTGAAGCTTTCTTT. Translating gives CASSVGEISGRDTEAFF. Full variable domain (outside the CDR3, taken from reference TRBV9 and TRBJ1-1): DSGVTQTPKHLITATGQRVTLRCSPRSGDLSVYWYQQSLDQGLQFLIQYYNGEERAKGNILERFSAQQFPDLHSELNLSSLELGDSALYFCASSVGEISGRDTEAFFGQGTRLTVV.

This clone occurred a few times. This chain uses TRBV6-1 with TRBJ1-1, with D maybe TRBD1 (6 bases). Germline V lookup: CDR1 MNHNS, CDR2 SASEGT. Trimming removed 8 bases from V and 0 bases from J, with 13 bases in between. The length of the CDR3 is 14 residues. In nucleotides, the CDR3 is TGTGCCAGCGATCAGGGGTTAATGAACACTGAAGCTTTCTTT. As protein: CASDQGLMNTEAFF.

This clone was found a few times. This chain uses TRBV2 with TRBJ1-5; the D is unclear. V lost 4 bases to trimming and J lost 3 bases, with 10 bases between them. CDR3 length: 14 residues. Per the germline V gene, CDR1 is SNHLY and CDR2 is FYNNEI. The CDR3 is CASSASSSNQPQHF. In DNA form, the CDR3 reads TGTGCCAGCAGTGCTTCCTCTTCCAATCAGCCCCAGCATTTT. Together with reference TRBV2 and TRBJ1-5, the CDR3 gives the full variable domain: EPEVTQTPSHQVTQMGQEVILRCVPISNHLYFYWYRQILGQKVEFLVSFYNNEISEKSEIFDDQFSVERPDGSNFTLKIRSTKLEDSAMYFCASSASSSNQPQHFGDGTRLSIL.

CDR3 nucleotide sequence: TGTGCCAGCATTCAATCGGACAGATTGAACACTGAAGCTTTCTTT. The encoded protein is CASIQSDRLNTEAFF. The genes are TRBV6-5 and TRBJ1-1, with D possibly matching TRBD1 (6 bases). Per the germline V gene, CDR1 is MNHEY and CDR2 is SVGAGI. Trimming cost V 7 bases and J 0 bases, with 15 bases left between them. The CDR3 is 15 amino acids.

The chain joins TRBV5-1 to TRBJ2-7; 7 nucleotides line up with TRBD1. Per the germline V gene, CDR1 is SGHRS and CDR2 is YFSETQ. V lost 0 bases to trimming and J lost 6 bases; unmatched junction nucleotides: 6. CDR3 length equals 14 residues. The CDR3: CASSLGRGRGEQYF. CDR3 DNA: TGCGCCAGCAGCTTGGGAAGGGGGCGAGGCGAGCAGTACTTC.

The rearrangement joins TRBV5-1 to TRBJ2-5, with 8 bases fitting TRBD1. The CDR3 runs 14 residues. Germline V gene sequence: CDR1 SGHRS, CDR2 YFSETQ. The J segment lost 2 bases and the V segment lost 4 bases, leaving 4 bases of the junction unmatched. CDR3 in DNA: TGCGCCAGCAGCGGGGGACAGGTTCAAGAGACCCAGTACTTC. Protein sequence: CASSGGQVQETQYF.

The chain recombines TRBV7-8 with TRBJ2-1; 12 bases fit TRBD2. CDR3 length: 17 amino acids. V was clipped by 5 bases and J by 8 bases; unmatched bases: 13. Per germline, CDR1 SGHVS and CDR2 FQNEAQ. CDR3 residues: CASSPRLAGVVGYEQFF. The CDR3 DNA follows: TGTGCCAGCAGCCCCCGACTAGCGGGAGTCGTAGGGTATGAGCAGTTCTTC. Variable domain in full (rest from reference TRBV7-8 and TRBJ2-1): GAGVSQSPRYKVAKRGQDVALRCDPISGHVSLFWYQQALGQGPEFLTYFQNEAQLDKSGLPSDRFFAERPEGSVSTLKIQRTQQEDSAVYLCASSPRLAGVVGYEQFFGPGTRLTVL.

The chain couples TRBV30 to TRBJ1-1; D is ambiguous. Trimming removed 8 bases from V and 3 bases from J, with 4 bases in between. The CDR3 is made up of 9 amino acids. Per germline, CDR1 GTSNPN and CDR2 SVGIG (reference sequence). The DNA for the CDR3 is TGTGCCATCGACACTGAAGCTTTCTTT. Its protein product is CAIDTEAFF.

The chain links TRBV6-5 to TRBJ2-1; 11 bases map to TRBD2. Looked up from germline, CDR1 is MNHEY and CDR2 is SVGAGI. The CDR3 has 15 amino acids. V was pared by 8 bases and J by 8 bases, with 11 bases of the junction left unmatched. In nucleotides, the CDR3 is TGTGCCAGCGGAGGGCCTAGCGGGAGGAATGATGAGCAGTTCTTC. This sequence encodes CASGGPSGRNDEQFF.

The CDR3 sequence is CASSNGQRSYEQYF. CDR3 nucleotides: TGTGCCAGCAGCAACGGACAGCGCTCCTACGAGCAGTACTTC. V is TRBV5-4 and J is TRBJ2-7; tentatively, D is TRBD1 (6 bases). Germline assignment: CDR1 SGHNT and CDR2 YYREEE (reference sequence). The V end lost 4 bases, the J end lost 0 bases, and 11 bases lay between the germline ends. The CDR3 contains 14 residues.

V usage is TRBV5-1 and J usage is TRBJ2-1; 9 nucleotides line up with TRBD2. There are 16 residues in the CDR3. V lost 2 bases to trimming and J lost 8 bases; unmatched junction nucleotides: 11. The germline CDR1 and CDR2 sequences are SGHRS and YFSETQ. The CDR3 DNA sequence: TGCGCCAGCAGCTTCGTCGCGGGGGGGTCGCTAGATGAGCAGTTCTTC. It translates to CASSFVAGGSLDEQFF.

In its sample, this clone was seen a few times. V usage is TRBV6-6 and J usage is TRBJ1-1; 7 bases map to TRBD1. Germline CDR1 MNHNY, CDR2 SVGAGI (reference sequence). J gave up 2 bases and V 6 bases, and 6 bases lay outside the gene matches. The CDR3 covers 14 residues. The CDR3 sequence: CASRLDRSNTEAFF. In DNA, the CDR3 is TGTGCCAGCAGGCTGGACAGGTCCAACACTGAAGCTTTCTTT.